This is a list of T cell receptor beta chains from one sample in a study of control samples from healthy donors and cancer patients. The method was immunoSEQ multiplex PCR; TCRdb's version includes in-frame clones alone and lacks a portion of them. Among tens of thousands of clones listed, 88% were seen once. Sequenced: blood. The origin of the receptors is a woman aged 70-85 years in good health. Both conserved end residues are part of each CDR3. The D gene is left open where the match is weak. A row's size may be missing; if present it is once, few, many or a size class.

clone size	J gene	V gene	D gene	CDR3 DNA	CDR3 protein
-	TRBJ2-1	TRBV7-9	TRBD1	TGTGCCAGCAGGCCTCGGACAGGCTACAATGAGCAGTTCTTC	CASRPRTGYNEQFF
few	TRBJ1-1	TRBV27	TRBD1	TGTGCCAGCAGTTCCCCCAGAGAAACAGGGGATACTGAAGCTTTCTTT	CASSSPRETGDTEAFF
-	TRBJ1-5	TRBV12-2	-	TGTGCAAGTCGCCTCCAGGGGGCGTTAGGTCAGCCCCAGCATTTT	CASRLQGALGQPQHF
-	TRBJ2-2	TRBV6-5	TRBD1	TGTGCCAGCAGTCCCGGGACAGGGTTCGGGGAGCTGTTTTTT	CASSPGTGFGELFF
-	TRBJ1-2	TRBV6-5	-	TGTGCCAGCAGACCAGGGGTCAACTATGGCTACACCTTC	CASRPGVNYGYTF
once	TRBJ2-3	TRBV5-1	-	TGCGCCAGCAGTAACCTAGATACGCAGTATTTT	CASSNLDTQYF
-	TRBJ1-2	TRBV5-4	-	TGTGCCAGCAGTCCCGCGGGGAGGTTGGCGGGGGGCTACACCTTC	CASSPAGRLAGGYTF
-	TRBJ2-7	TRBV5-1	-	TGCGCCAGCAGCTTTGGTAGCGGCAACTCCTACGAGCAGTACTTC	CASSFGSGNSYEQYF
-	TRBJ1-1	TRBV9	-	TGTGCCAGCAGCGCCCTTCACGAGAACACTGAAGCTTTCTTT	CASSALHENTEAFF
few	TRBJ1-3	TRBV15	-	TGTGCCACCAGCAGAGATAAGGGTTCTGGAAACACCATATATTTT	CATSRDKGSGNTIYF
-	TRBJ1-1	TRBV5-5	-	TGTGCCAGCAGCTTGGGAGGGGTCAACACTGAAGCTTTCTTT	CASSLGGVNTEAFF
-	TRBJ1-4	TRBV6-6	TRBD1	TGTGCCAGCAGTACCGACAGGGGGCGCGGGGATGAAAAACTGTTTTTT	CASSTDRGRGDEKLFF
-	TRBJ1-2	TRBV18	-	TGTGCCAGCTCCCCCAGGACAATCGATGGCTACACCTTC	CASSPRTIDGYTF
-	TRBJ2-7	TRBV5-1	-	TGCGCCAGCAGCTTGGATCGGGGGGCTCTAGGAAACGAGCAGTACTTC	CASSLDRGALGNEQYF
-	TRBJ2-1	TRBV3-1/TRBV3-2	TRBD2	TGTGCCAGCAGCCAAGGAGGTAGCGGGAACAGTGAGCAGTTCTTC	CASSQGGSGNSEQFF
-	TRBJ1-2	TRBV7-2	TRBD1	TGTGCCAGCAGCTTATTACCGGGACAGGGTGTCAGCTACACCTTC	CASSLLPGQGVSYTF
few	TRBJ1-5	TRBV2	-	TGTGCCAGCAGTGAGGCAGGCAGCCATCAGCCCCAGCATTTT	CASSEAGSHQPQHF
-	TRBJ1-2	TRBV7-2	TRBD1	TGTGCCAGCAGCTTACTGGGACAGGCCTATGGCTACACCTTC	CASSLLGQAYGYTF
-	TRBJ1-4	TRBV12-3/TRBV12-4	TRBD1	TGTGCCAGCAGACAGGGGCCCGGTGAAAAACTGTTTTTT	CASRQGPGEKLFF
-	TRBJ2-1	TRBV7-9	-	TGTGCCAGCAGCTTAACAGGGACAAGCTACAATGAGCAGTTCTTC	CASSLTGTSYNEQFF
-	TRBJ1-6	TRBV11-2	-	TGTGCCAGCAGCGCGGATTCACCCCTCCACTTT	CASSADSPLHF
-	TRBJ1-1	TRBV29-1	-	TGCAGCGTTGAGGGGGGAACTGAAGCTTTCTTT	CSVEGGTEAFF
-	TRBJ2-7	TRBV7-2	-	TGTGCCAGCAGCTTACCACTAGCAACGTACGAGCAGTACTTC	CASSLPLATYEQYF
-	TRBJ1-2	TRBV4-1	-	TGCGCCAGCAGCCAGGAAACCTACAGGGATGGTGGTGGCTACACCTTC	CASSQETYRDGGGYTF
once	TRBJ1-5	TRBV19	-	TGTGCCAGTAGTACACCGGGACGGCCCAATCAGCCCCAGCATTTT	CASSTPGRPNQPQHF
once	TRBJ2-5	TRBV11-2	-	TGTGCCAGCAGCTCCGGACAGCTTGGGGCCCAAGAGACCCAGTACTTC	CASSSGQLGAQETQYF
-	TRBJ2-1	TRBV29-1	TRBD2	TGCAGCGGGGGTAGCGGGGGAGCCTACAATGAGCAGTTCTTC	CSGGSGGAYNEQFF
-	TRBJ1-2	TRBV21-1	-	TGTGCCAGCAGCACAAGAGGGACAGGGGGCAATGGCTACACCTTC	CASSTRGTGGNGYTF
-	TRBJ1-6	TRBV5-6	-	TGTGCCAGCAGCGTTGGCCCAAGCTCCTATAATTCACCCCTCCACTTT	CASSVGPSSYNSPLHF
-	TRBJ2-1	TRBV6-5	TRBD2	TGTGCCAGCAGTTACGGTGGCGGGAGGGCCGAAGAGCAGTTCTTC	CASSYGGGRAEEQFF
-	TRBJ1-1	TRBV7-3	-	TGTGCCAGCCGAAGTGACGGGGTGAACACTGAAGCTTTCTTT	CASRSDGVNTEAFF
-	TRBJ2-1	TRBV6-5	TRBD1	TGTGCCAGCATTGGACAGGGGGGGTACAATGAGCAGTTCTTC	CASIGQGGYNEQFF
-	TRBJ2-2	TRBV11-2	-	TGTGCCAGCAGCTTGTCAGGGGGGGCAGGTGGGGAGCTGTTTTTT	CASSLSGGAGGELFF
-	TRBJ2-5	TRBV27	TRBD1	TGTGCCAGCAGTCCATCGGGGACAGGGGTCGAGACCCAGTACTTC	CASSPSGTGVETQYF
-	TRBJ2-7	TRBV6-2/TRBV6-3	TRBD2	TGTGCCAGCAGTTACAGGACTAGCGGGAGGGCCTACGAGCAGTACTTC	CASSYRTSGRAYEQYF
-	TRBJ1-6	TRBV6-1	-	TGTGCCAGCAGTGAAGGGATGGGCAGAGTTAATTCACCCCTCCACTTT	CASSEGMGRVNSPLHF
few	TRBJ1-1	TRBV19	-	TGTGCCAGTCTCGGGACCACACGTGAAGCTTTCTTT	CASLGTTREAFF
-	TRBJ1-5	TRBV2	-	TGTGCCAGCAGGAGAAGGGGGTGGAACCAGCCCCAGCATTTT	CASRRRGWNQPQHF
-	TRBJ2-1	TRBV19	TRBD2	TGTGCCAGCAAGCCGGGACTAGCGCCTAATGAGCAGTTCTTC	CASKPGLAPNEQFF
-	TRBJ1-5	TRBV10-3	-	TGTGCCATCAGTGAGTCCACAAATCAGCCCCAGCATTTT	CAISESTNQPQHF
-	TRBJ1-6	TRBV4-3	-	TGCGCCAGCAGCCAAGTTTTACGGGAGGATTCACCCCTCCACTTT	CASSQVLREDSPLHF
once	TRBJ1-1	TRBV6-1	-	TGTGCCAGCAGTGGATCTGGACGTAGAATGAACACTGAAGCTTTCTTT	CASSGSGRRMNTEAFF
-	TRBJ1-4	TRBV15	-	TGTGCCACCAGCAGAGCTATCCCGGGACTCACGAATGAAAAACTGTTTTTT	CATSRAIPGLTNEKLFF
-	TRBJ2-2	TRBV18	TRBD1	TGTGCCAGCTCGTCATTATCGGGACAGGGGGCGTCTGGGGAGCTGTTTTTT	CASSSLSGQGASGELFF
-	TRBJ1-5	TRBV7-9	-	TGTGCCAGCAGCCCGTTGGGGGACGGTCAGCCCCAGCATTTT	CASSPLGDGQPQHF
once	TRBJ1-5	TRBV27	-	TGTGCCAGCAGTTTATACCAGGGGAGCAATCAGCCCCAGCATTTT	CASSLYQGSNQPQHF
-	TRBJ1-6	TRBV6-5	-	TGTGCCAGCAGTTACTCCCTGACAGCGCAAAATTCACCCCTCCACTTT	CASSYSLTAQNSPLHF
-	TRBJ2-5	TRBV25-1	-	TGTGCCAGCAAAGGACCTTTTTCGGAGACCCAGTACTTC	CASKGPFSETQYF
-	TRBJ1-2	TRBV19	TRBD1	TGTGCCAGTAGATTAGTCCCGGGACAGGGAACAGGGTATGGCTACACCTTC	CASRLVPGQGTGYGYTF
-	TRBJ2-7	TRBV2	TRBD1	TGTGCCAGCAGTCTGGGACAGCAGCCCTACGAGCAGTACTTC	CASSLGQQPYEQYF
-	TRBJ1-1	TRBV7-9	-	TGTGCCAGCAACAGGGAGACGAACACTGAAGCTTTCTTT	CASNRETNTEAFF
-	TRBJ1-1	TRBV9	-	TGTGCCAGCAGCGTAGGTCCAGGGTCTGAAGCTTTCTTT	CASSVGPGSEAFF
-	TRBJ1-1	TRBV2	-	TGTGCCAGCTCGCTTGGGACCGTGAACACTGAAGCTTTCTTT	CASSLGTVNTEAFF